A selection of T cell receptor beta chains follows, all from one sample in a study of beta chain features in type 1 diabetes. The protocol was immunoSEQ multiplex PCR, while the TCRdb copy is restricted to in-frame clones and leaves out a portion. In the table there are about 250,000 clones, 14% of which are singletons. Material for sequencing was naive CD4+ T cells from blood. These TCRs come from a woman aged 40 to 49 in good health. Each CDR3 is given with its conserved first and last residue. A D gene is named only where the DNA matches it firmly. For some rows the clone size is stated as once, few or many, or as a class when expanded; others skip it.

size: few
J: TRBJ2-6
D: TRBD1
V: TRBV12-5
CDR3: CASGRTGQVNGSGANVLTF
DNA: TGTGCTAGTGGTAGGACAGGACAGGTTAACGGCTCGGGGGCCAACGTCCTGACTTTC

size: -
J: TRBJ1-1
D: -
V: TRBV18
CDR3: CASSPTSPGNAGEAFF
DNA: TGTGCCAGCTCACCAACATCTCCCGGGAACGCCGGAGAGGCTTTCTTT

size: few
J: TRBJ1-5
D: -
V: TRBV6-5
CDR3: CASSYGAGNQPQHF
DNA: TGTGCCAGCAGTTATGGGGCGGGCAATCAGCCCCAGCATTTT

size: -
J: TRBJ2-5
D: -
V: TRBV28
CDR3: CASSSTPRGFPYF
DNA: TGTGCCAGCAGTTCGACCCCGAGGGGGTTCCCGTACTTC

size: few
J: TRBJ2-7
D: TRBD2
V: TRBV13
CDR3: CASSFSLAGTEEQYF
DNA: TGTGCCAGCAGCTTTTCCCTAGCGGGGACGGAAGAGCAGTACTTC

size: -
J: TRBJ1-5
D: TRBD1
V: TRBV6-6
CDR3: CASRRDRGSNQPQHF
DNA: TGTGCCAGCAGACGGGACAGGGGAAGCAATCAGCCCCAGCATTTT

size: many
J: TRBJ2-4
D: -
V: TRBV13
CDR3: CASSRAPGEIQYF
DNA: TGTGCCAGCAGCCGCGCTCCAGGGGAAATTCAGTACTTC

size: few
J: TRBJ2-3
D: -
V: TRBV6-5
CDR3: CASSQRASTDTQYF
DNA: TGTGCCAGCAGTCAGAGGGCTAGCACAGATACGCAGTATTTT

size: few
J: TRBJ1-4
D: -
V: TRBV27
CDR3: CASSRNQGREKLFF
DNA: TGTGCCAGCAGCAGAAATCAGGGTCGGGAAAAACTGTTTTTT

size: -
J: TRBJ1-6
D: -
V: TRBV4-1
CDR3: CASSQGEAQTLHF
DNA: TGCGCCAGCAGCCAAGGGGAGGCTCAAACCCTCCACTTT

size: few
J: TRBJ1-2
D: -
V: TRBV5-4
CDR3: CASSPQDINYGYTF
DNA: TGTGCCAGCAGTCCACAGGATATCAACTATGGCTACACCTTC

size: -
J: TRBJ2-2
D: TRBD2
V: TRBV5-5
CDR3: CASSLRLAGGLRTGELFF
DNA: TGTGCCAGCAGCCTGAGGCTAGCGGGGGGGCTGCGAACCGGGGAGCTGTTTTTT

size: -
J: TRBJ1-3
D: -
V: TRBV4-1
CDR3: CASSQGGTPGNTIYF
DNA: TGCGCCAGCAGCCAAGGAGGGACACCCGGAAACACCATATATTTT

size: -
J: TRBJ2-1
D: TRBD2
V: TRBV11-2
CDR3: CASSLLSSGANNEQFF
DNA: TGTGCCAGCAGCTTATTGTCTAGCGGGGCGAACAATGAGCAGTTCTTC

size: -
J: TRBJ2-7
D: -
V: TRBV7-7
CDR3: CASSLADGSSYEQYF
DNA: TGTGCTAGCAGCTTAGCCGATGGGAGCTCCTACGAGCAGTACTTC

size: -
J: TRBJ2-7
D: TRBD1
V: TRBV19
CDR3: CASSIARTGGAEQYF
DNA: TGTGCCAGTAGTATCGCAAGGACAGGGGGAGCCGAGCAGTACTTC

size: few
J: TRBJ2-5
D: -
V: TRBV6-6
CDR3: CASSYSGGGYETQYF
DNA: TGTGCCAGCAGTTACTCAGGTGGCGGATACGAGACCCAGTACTTC

size: -
J: TRBJ1-2
D: TRBD1
V: TRBV18
CDR3: CASSQGQDYGYTF
DNA: TGTGCCAGCTCACAAGGACAGGACTATGGCTACACCTTC

size: -
J: TRBJ1-6
D: TRBD1
V: TRBV28
CDR3: CASSLRGQGLHF
DNA: TGTGCCAGCAGTTTACGGGGACAGGGCCTCCACTTT

size: few
J: TRBJ2-3
D: -
V: TRBV4-1
CDR3: CASTPRGGSTDTQYF
DNA: TGCGCCAGCACCCCAAGGGGGGGGAGCACAGATACGCAGTATTTT

size: few
J: TRBJ1-1
D: -
V: TRBV9
CDR3: CASRGVGKNTEAFF
DNA: TGTGCCAGCAGGGGAGTCGGGAAGAACACTGAAGCTTTCTTT

size: -
J: TRBJ2-5
D: TRBD2
V: TRBV5-1
CDR3: CASSPGGSVGETQYF
DNA: TGCGCCAGCAGCCCGGGAGGCAGTGTAGGGGAGACCCAGTACTTC

size: -
J: TRBJ2-7
D: TRBD1
V: TRBV18
CDR3: CASRDSSYEQYF
DNA: TGTGCCAGCCGGGACAGTAGCTACGAGCAGTACTTC

size: few
J: TRBJ1-2
D: TRBD1
V: TRBV6-5
CDR3: CAILPRDRGYDGYTF
DNA: TGTGCCATCCTACCCCGGGACAGGGGGTATGATGGCTACACCTTC

size: few
J: TRBJ1-6
D: -
V: TRBV11-2
CDR3: CASSLVPSGLINSPLHF
DNA: TGTGCCAGCAGCTTAGTCCCCTCCGGACTGATCAATTCACCCCTCCACTTT

size: few
J: TRBJ2-1
D: TRBD2
V: TRBV9
CDR3: CASSVSGGSNEQFF
DNA: TGTGCCAGCAGCGTTAGCGGGGGGAGCAATGAGCAGTTCTTC

size: -
J: TRBJ2-6
D: TRBD1
V: TRBV9
CDR3: CASSVKGGTGELLANVLTF
DNA: TGTGCCAGCAGCGTAAAAGGGGGGACAGGGGAGCTCTTGGCCAACGTCCTGACTTTC